This record covers a single T cell receptor beta chain. This receptor's antigen is unknown. No quality values exist for individual bases; no much larger clone is one base distant. The data originate from a study of shared clonotypes between healthy human individuals (dated by TCRdb to 2020 to 2021). Background on the whole study: A few men and a couple of women, aged 18 to 49 years, made up the cohort. Each donor's leukapheresis produced roughly between roughly 0.85 and 9.5 billion PBMCs. The study deeply sequenced blood TCR repertoires of about 5 healthy adults to estimate repertoire size and the extent of clonotype sharing between individuals. Libraries were prepared and TCR repertoires were sequenced by different laboratories using diverse techniques, in order to increase sequencing depth and limit assay-specific biases. Broader findings and caveats from the paper: Because the study included a small number of donors, the genetic and exposure-history diversity represented was limited. Sampling was restricted to blood, and TCR repertoires in tissue are likely to differ from TCR repertoires in blood. Based on pairwise subsampling, the degree of clonotype sharing among donors was expected to be affected by sequencing depth.

Using the deep immunoSEQ assay, TCR CDR3 regions were amplified from genomic DNA by multiplex PCR. Extracted genomic DNA from each cell subset was distributed evenly across all wells of several immunoSEQ 96-well plates, and each plate was treated as a replicate. For unsorted PBMC, each replicate PCR was loaded with about 300 ng genomic DNA, equivalent to 30,000 or so T cell genomes. Ten immunoSEQ deep assay plates were used to sequence the unsorted PBMC genomic DNA. Purified libraries were quantified with a Qubit 3.0 fluorometer, sized on a Bioanalyzer 2100, and re-quantified with the KAPA Library Quantification kit. A separate single-read 150-cycle Illumina NextSeq 550 flow cell was used to sequence each immunoSEQ 96-well plate. The source study handled its data this way. Because only junctional sequences without quality scores were contained in the immunoSEQ output, filtering matching that applied to full-length reads could not be performed. To assign V/J genes and CDR3, sequences were annotated using PyIR, a Python wrapper for IgBLAST v1.9, with IMGT germline references. Any read was removed if the V/J assignment was weak (E-value above 1e-6), the CDR3 was missing, or the read contained stop codons, out-of-frame junctions, or ambiguous translated residues. V3J clonotypes were defined as sequences sharing the same inferred V gene, J gene, and CDR3 amino acid sequence. Percentage overlap between repertoires was calculated by dividing the number of shared unique clonotypes by the size of the smaller repertoire. Richness of each repertoire was evaluated using RTK rarefaction, the Chao1 estimator, and Recon v2.1 estimates of unobserved clonotypes. The table comes from immuneACCESS by way of TCRdb, which keeps in-frame sequences with V and J called. Part of the clones is missing from these tables; in studies checked, under half for an unresolved V gene and the rest for unknown reasons. V and J calls and clone size are copied from that table; D and trimming were computed from the DNA. This sample has about 500,000 clones in its table, and around 77% of those were observed once. The top ten clones comprise about 11% of the sample.

Healthy HIV-negative adults with no recently reported acute infections or vaccinations were included as donors. Every donor was a Caucasian adult residing in Nashville, Tennessee, USA. For unsorted samples, around 90 million PBMCs were counted, and genomic DNA was extracted using the QIAamp DNA Blood Mini kit. After blood collection by leukapheresis, PBMCs were isolated using Ficoll-Histopaque density gradient centrifugation and then cryopreserved in the vapor phase of liquid nitrogen. As encoded in the germline V gene, CDR1 is SGHNT while CDR2 is YENEEA. The trim is 1 base for V and 2 bases for J, with a gap of 12 bases between the germline ends. From cysteine to phenylalanine, the CDR3 is 16 amino acids long. Of all the DNA, just the CDR3 is kept, 48 bases in frame from base 1.

Specimen: PBMCs. The V and J genes are TRBV11-3 and TRBJ1-5, and the D gene may be TRBD1, 5 bases matching. This TCR was recovered from a woman aged 35 to 49 in good health. Some clones in this sample may be carry-over from other donors' samples. CDR3 reads: CASSLVPTGCNQPQHF. The base sequence is TGTGCCAGCAGCTTAGTCCCCACAGGATGCAATCAGCCCCAGCATTTT.